This TCR beta chain is from a study of regulatory T cells in long-lasting Graves disease. With 5 bases removed from V and 2 bases from J, the gap between germline ends came to 12 bases. CDR3 size: 14 residues. From germline, CDR1 is MDHEN and CDR2 SYDVKM. Time point meaning: newly diagnosed GD, antithyroid drugs for less than 3 months. After RNA was extracted from PBMCs, the TCR library was made from it. This clonotype was seen many times. Combining iRepertoire HTBI primers with Arm-PCR of CDR3 regions, the authors built TCR beta libraries. TCRdb ran MiXCR on the multiplex PCR reads and lists one entry per CDR3 protein. Of some 450,000 distinct CDR3 sequences detected, roughly 17% appear once; the ten largest clones hold around a tenth. The data were also submitted as part of a second study, on T cells in Graves' hyperthyroidism and ophthalmopathy.

The clonotype comes from a woman in her thirties with Graves disease. The gene calls are TRBV28 and TRBJ1-2, with D uncertain. The source was peripheral blood mononuclear cells (PBMCs), collected at new diagnosis, from a patient treated with antithyroid drugs. The CDR3 sequence is CASSKWTENYGYTF. For the CDR3, the DNA is TGTGCCAGCAGTAAATGGACCGAGAACTATGGCTACACCTTC.